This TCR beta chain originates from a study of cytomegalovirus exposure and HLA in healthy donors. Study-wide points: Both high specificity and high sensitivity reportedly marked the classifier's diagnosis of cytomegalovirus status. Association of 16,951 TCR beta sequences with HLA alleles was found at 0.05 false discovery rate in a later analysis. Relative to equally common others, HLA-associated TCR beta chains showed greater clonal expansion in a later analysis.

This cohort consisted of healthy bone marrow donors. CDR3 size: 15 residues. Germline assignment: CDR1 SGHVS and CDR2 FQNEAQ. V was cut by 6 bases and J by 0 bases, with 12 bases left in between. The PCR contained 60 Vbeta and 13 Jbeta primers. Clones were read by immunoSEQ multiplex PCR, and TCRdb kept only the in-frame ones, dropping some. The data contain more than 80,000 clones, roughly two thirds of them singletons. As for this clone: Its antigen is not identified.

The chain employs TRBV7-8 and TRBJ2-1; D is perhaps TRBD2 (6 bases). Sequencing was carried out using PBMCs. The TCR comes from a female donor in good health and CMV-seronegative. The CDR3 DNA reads TGTGCCAGCAGTTACAGCGGGTTCTCCTACAATGAGCAGTTCTTC. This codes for CASSYSGFSYNEQFF.